Given below is one T cell receptor (beta chain) in context. This specimen comes from a study of cytomegalovirus exposure and HLA in healthy donors. Use of 60 Vbeta and 13 Jbeta primers characterized the PCR. The table came from immunoSEQ multiplex PCR; TCRdb's copy has only in-frame clones and leaves some out. The sample shows tens of thousands of clones, about three quarters of them seen only once. This CDR3 has 12 amino acids. V was shortened by 6 bases and J by 5 bases, with 10 bases between the two germline ends. The germline gives CDR1 MNHNY, CDR2 SVGAGI (reference sequence). The origin of this receptor is a man in his forties in good health and CMV-seronegative. The sample taken for sequencing was PBMCs. The gene calls are TRBV6-6 and TRBJ2-5; tentatively, D is TRBD2 (5 bases). CDR3 residues: CASRRLWETQYF. The CDR3 DNA follows: TGTGCCAGCAGGAGACTATGGGAGACCCAGTACTTC.